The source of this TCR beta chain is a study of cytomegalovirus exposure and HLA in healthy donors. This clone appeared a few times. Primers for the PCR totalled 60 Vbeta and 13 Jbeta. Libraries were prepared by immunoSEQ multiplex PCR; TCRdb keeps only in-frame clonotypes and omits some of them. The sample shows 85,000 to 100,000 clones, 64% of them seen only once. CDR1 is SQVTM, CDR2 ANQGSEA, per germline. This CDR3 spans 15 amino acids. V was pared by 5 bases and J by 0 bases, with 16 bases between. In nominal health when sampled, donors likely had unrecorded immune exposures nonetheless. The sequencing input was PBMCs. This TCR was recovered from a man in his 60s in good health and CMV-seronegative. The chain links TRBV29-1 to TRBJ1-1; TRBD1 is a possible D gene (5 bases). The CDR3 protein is CSVNPGWGMNTEAFF. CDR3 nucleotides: TGCAGCGTTAACCCAGGGTGGGGCATGAACACTGAAGCTTTCTTT.